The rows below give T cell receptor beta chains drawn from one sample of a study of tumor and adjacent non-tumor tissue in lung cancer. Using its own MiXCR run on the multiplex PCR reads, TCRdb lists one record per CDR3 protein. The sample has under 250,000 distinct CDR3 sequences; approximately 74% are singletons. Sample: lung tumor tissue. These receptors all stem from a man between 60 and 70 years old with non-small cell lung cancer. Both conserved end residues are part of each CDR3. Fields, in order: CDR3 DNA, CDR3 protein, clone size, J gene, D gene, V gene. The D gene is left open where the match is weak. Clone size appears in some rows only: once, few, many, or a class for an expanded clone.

cdr3_nt: TGTGTCAACAGCATAGTCGGGAGGGGCACTGAAGCTTTCTTT
cdr3_aa: CVNSIVGRGTEAFF
clone_size: .
j_call: TRBJ1-1
d_call: .
v_call: TRBV11-2

cdr3_nt: TGTGCCAGTACCGACGACTGGCTGGAGCAGTACTTC
cdr3_aa: CASTDDWLEQYF
clone_size: once
j_call: TRBJ2-7
d_call: .
v_call: TRBV12-3/TRBV12-4

cdr3_nt: TGTGCCAGCAGTTTTGGGACTAGCGGAGAGACCCAGTACTTC
cdr3_aa: CASSFGTSGETQYF
clone_size: few
j_call: TRBJ2-5
d_call: TRBD2
v_call: TRBV12-3/TRBV12-4

cdr3_nt: TGTGCCAGCAGTTATAGACCTAGCGGGATAAAATCCTACAATGAGCAGTTCTTC
cdr3_aa: CASSYRPSGIKSYNEQFF
clone_size: many
j_call: TRBJ2-1
d_call: TRBD2
v_call: TRBV6-5

cdr3_nt: TGCAGTGTAGGGCAGTGTAGGGGCCCAGATACGCAGTATTTT
cdr3_aa: CSVGQCRGPDTQYF
clone_size: .
j_call: TRBJ2-3
d_call: .
v_call: TRBV29-1

cdr3_nt: TGCGCCTGCCGCCGGATTTGGGGAGATAATTCACCCCTCCACTTT
cdr3_aa: CACRRIWGDNSPLHF
clone_size: .
j_call: TRBJ1-6
d_call: .
v_call: TRBV4-3

cdr3_nt: TGTGCCAGCAGCCACGGGACAGGGATACAGGAGACCCAGTACTTC
cdr3_aa: CASSHGTGIQETQYF
clone_size: few
j_call: TRBJ2-5
d_call: TRBD1
v_call: TRBV11-3

cdr3_nt: TGCAGCGCTAGAGGACTAGCGGGAGCCCGGAACACCGGGGAGCTGTTTTTT
cdr3_aa: CSARGLAGARNTGELFF
clone_size: few
j_call: TRBJ2-2
d_call: TRBD2
v_call: TRBV29-1

cdr3_nt: TGCAGTGCTGCTGGAGGGCAGAATGAGCAGTTCTTC
cdr3_aa: CSAAGGQNEQFF
clone_size: few
j_call: TRBJ2-1
d_call: .
v_call: TRBV20-1

cdr3_nt: TGTGCCAGCAGGGTTGTGACAAGGGCTATCTACGAACAGTACTTC
cdr3_aa: CASRVVTRAIYEQYF
clone_size: .
j_call: TRBJ2-7
d_call: .
v_call: TRBV28

cdr3_nt: TGCAGTGCTAACCTAGCGGGATACCATGAGCGGTTCTTC
cdr3_aa: CSANLAGYHERFF
clone_size: .
j_call: TRBJ2-1
d_call: TRBD2
v_call: TRBV20-1

cdr3_nt: TGTGCTAGCCAAGGGAGACAAGCGGGAGGAGGGGAGCTGTTTTTT
cdr3_aa: CASQGRQAGGGELFF
clone_size: .
j_call: TRBJ2-2
d_call: TRBD2
v_call: TRBV6-5

cdr3_nt: TGTGCCAGCAGCTTAGATCCGGCTAGCGGGGGGGTCACAGATACGCAGTATTTT
cdr3_aa: CASSLDPASGGVTDTQYF
clone_size: .
j_call: TRBJ2-3
d_call: TRBD2
v_call: TRBV7-8

cdr3_nt: TGTGCCAGCAGTCCCTGGACAGGGGTAAGACAAGAGACCCAGTACTTC
cdr3_aa: CASSPWTGVRQETQYF
clone_size: .
j_call: TRBJ2-5
d_call: TRBD1
v_call: TRBV28

cdr3_nt: TGCGCCAGCAGTTCCCGGGATCCGAGGAATTCACCCGTCCACTTT
cdr3_aa: CASSSRDPRNSPVHF
clone_size: .
j_call: TRBJ1-6
d_call: .
v_call: TRBV6-1

cdr3_nt: TGTGCCAGCAGTCAGGGCCTAGCAGGGTACCAAGGGACCCAGTACTTC
cdr3_aa: CASSQGLAGYQGTQYF
clone_size: .
j_call: TRBJ2-5
d_call: .
v_call: TRBV4-2